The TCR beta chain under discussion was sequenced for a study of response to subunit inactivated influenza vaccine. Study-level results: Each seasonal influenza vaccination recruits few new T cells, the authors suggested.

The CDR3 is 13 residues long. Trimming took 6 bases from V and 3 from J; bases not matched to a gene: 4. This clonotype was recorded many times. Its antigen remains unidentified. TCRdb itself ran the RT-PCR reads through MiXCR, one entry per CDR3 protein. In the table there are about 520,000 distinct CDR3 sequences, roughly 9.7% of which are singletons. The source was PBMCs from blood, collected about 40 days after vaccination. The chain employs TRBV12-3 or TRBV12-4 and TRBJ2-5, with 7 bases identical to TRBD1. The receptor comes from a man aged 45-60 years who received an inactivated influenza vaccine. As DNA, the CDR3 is TGTGCCAGCAGCTCGGGACAGAAAGAGACCCAGTACTTC. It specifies CASSSGQKETQYF.